The table lists the clone carrying this TCR beta chain with a few counts. Its antigen is not known. The data belong to a study of blood T cells in healthy people across ages. Background on the study: About one barcoded beta molecule per two T cells came from capture by template switching.

Whole-study results and caveats: Any changes in expanded clonotypes were possibly confounded, as donor CMV status remained unknown. When set beside aged donors, long-lived donors presented more naive CD4+ cells and higher diversity.

Trimming cost V 4 bases and J 4 bases; bases outside gene matches: 5. Germline V gene data show CDR1 as SEHNR and CDR2 as FQNEAQ (reference sequence). The CDR3 contains 16 residues. Alongside a J-beta primer mix, a sample-barcoded 5' primer served in a second PCR lasting about 6 to 11 cycles. TCRdb recomputed calls from the 5' RACE reads with MiXCR, one row per CDR3 protein. The data contain over 600,000 distinct CDR3 sequences, just over 55% of them singletons. No fewer than 6 million PBMCs went into each sample. The source of this sequence is a man aged 40-50 years in good health. The chain employs TRBV7-9 and TRBJ2-1; 12 bases are shared with TRBD2. Sequenced sample: blood. CDR3 in DNA: TGTGCCAGCAGCTCCCCCGGGACTAGCGGGTACAATGAGCAGTTCTTC. Protein: CASSSPGTSGYNEQFF.